A selection of T cell receptor beta chains follows, all from one sample in a study of neurological immune-mediated disorders. Each CDR3 protein is one row after TCRdb ran MiXCR on the 5' RACE reads. The repertoire holds more than 50,000 distinct CDR3 sequences, with roughly 8% as singletons. Specimen: PBMCs. Receptors originate from a woman in her thirties or forties in good health. Both conserved end residues are part of each CDR3.

TRBV5-6 | CASSLPVAPGNTIYF
TRBV27 | CASSLLAAGGPHEQYF
TRBV5-6 | CASSLGNRGLYVDGYTF
TRBV5-1 | CASSLDRGLDEQYF
TRBV29-1 | CSVDLADFYNEQFF
TRBV6-5 | CASSFFLTGDEQFF
TRBV7-3 | CASSLDRGKVQFF
TRBV29-1 | CSVDAGKAFF
TRBV5-6 | CASSLRRPLDEKLFF
TRBV4-3 | CASSQEQTGFEAFF
TRBV6-5 | CASSYDGTDAEAFF